These 21 T cell receptor beta chains were all obtained from the same sample, sequenced in a study of T-cell reconstitution after alpha-beta-depleted transplantation in children. Unique molecular identifiers were incorporated into the prepared TCRbeta library. TCRdb reprocessed the PCR reads via MiXCR and lists one record per CDR3 protein. The sample yields around 960,000 distinct CDR3 sequences, less than 30% seen once. This specimen consisted of PBMCs, mostly from graft donor cells, obtained 360 days after TCRalphabeta/CD19-depleted stem cell transplant. Receptor source: a boy younger than two who had a stem cell transplant for SCID, so the T cells may come from the graft donor.

This clonotype was detected only a few times. The rearrangement links TRBV5-1 to TRBJ2-5; the D gene could be TRBD1 or TRBD2 (7 bases each). The CDR3 has 17 amino acids. V dropped 5 bases and J dropped 0 bases, with 20 bases sitting between them. CDR1 and CDR2 from the germline V gene are SGHRS and YFSETQ. CDR3 DNA: TGCGCCAGCAGTCAACTTTTCGGGGGGACAGACCAAGAGACCCAGTACTTC. Translated: CASSQLFGGTDQETQYF. Combining the CDR3 with reference TRBV5-1 and TRBJ2-5 gives the whole variable domain KAGVTQTPRYLIKTRGQQVTLSCSPISGHRSVSWYQQTPGQGLQFLFEYFSETQRNKGNFPGRFSGRQFSNSRSEMNVSTLELGDSALYLCASSQLFGGTDQETQYFGPGTRLLVL.

V and J are TRBV28 and TRBJ2-7, with D perhaps given as TRBD1 or TRBD2 (5 bases each). Germline-derived CDR1 and CDR2 are MDHEN and SYDVKM. Trimming took off 6 bases at V and 4 bases at J, with 16 bases between the two ends. The CDR3 runs 14 residues. The CDR3 region is CASRGLGARYEQYF. The CDR3 coding sequence is TGTGCCAGCAGGGGCCTCGGGGCGCGTTACGAGCAGTACTTC. Based on the CDR3 plus reference TRBV28 and TRBJ2-7, the full variable domain is DVKVTQSSRYLVKRTGEKVFLECVQDMDHENMFWYRQDPGLGLRLIYFSYDVKMKEKGDIPEGYSVSREKKERFSLILESASTNQTSMYLCASRGLGARYEQYFGPGTRLTVT.

The table lists this clonotype with a few counts. This chain uses TRBV9 with TRBJ2-1; D is unresolved. Germline V gene data show CDR1 as SGDLS and CDR2 as YYNGEE. The CDR3 loop spans 13 amino acids. The V end was cut by 2 bases, the J end by 9 bases, with 12 bases between. The CDR3 loop is CASSVTPKGEQFF. As DNA, the CDR3 is TGTGCCAGCAGCGTCACCCCGAAGGGTGAGCAGTTCTTC.

This clonotype was recorded a few times. The genes are TRBV5-1 and TRBJ1-2; D is possibly TRBD1 (5 bases). V lost 4 bases and J lost 2, with 12 bases in between. Germline assignment: CDR1 SGHRS and CDR2 YFSETQ. This CDR3 is 14 amino acids long. CDR3 loop: CASSPGRLNYGYTF. DNA for the CDR3: TGCGCCAGCAGCCCGGGACGGCTAAACTATGGCTACACCTTC.

V gene TRBV5-1 combines with J gene TRBJ1-2, with TRBD1 matching 7 bases. The V and J ends lost 4 bases and 2 bases, in that order; junction bases with no gene match: 8. Germline values: CDR1 SGHRS, CDR2 YFSETQ. This CDR3 comprises 15 residues. The CDR3 coding sequence is TGCGCCAGCAGCGCCCGGACAGGCCTGAACTATGGCTACACCTTC. Amino acid sequence: CASSARTGLNYGYTF. Full variable domain (remainder filled in from reference TRBV5-1 and TRBJ1-2): KAGVTQTPRYLIKTRGQQVTLSCSPISGHRSVSWYQQTPGQGLQFLFEYFSETQRNKGNFPGRFSGRQFSNSRSEMNVSTLELGDSALYLCASSARTGLNYGYTFGSGTRLTVV.

The chain has TRBV6-5 and TRBJ2-5, with TRBD2 identical over 7 bases. V shed 2 bases, J shed 1 base, and the junction held 4 bases outside the gene matches. Germline values: CDR1 MNHEY, CDR2 SVGAGI. The length of the CDR3 is 15 residues. CDR3: CASSYGGDGQETQYF. Here the CDR3 DNA reads TGTGCCAGCAGTTACGGGGGGGACGGCCAAGAGACCCAGTACTTC.

The chain recombines TRBV5-6 with TRBJ1-2, with D possibly TRBD1 on 5 matching bases. This CDR3 is 15 amino acids long. V lost 1 base and J lost 2, with 12 bases in between. The germline V gene has CDR1 SGHDT and CDR2 YYEEEE. The CDR3 DNA is TGTGCCAGCAGCTTGAGGTTAGGGGTCAACTATGGCTACACCTTC. This codes for CASSLRLGVNYGYTF.

V and J are TRBV5-1 and TRBJ2-1; TRBD1 or TRBD2 may be the D gene (6 bases each). The germline V gene encodes CDR1 SGHRS and CDR2 YFSETQ. V was clipped by 4 bases and J by 8 bases, with 22 bases between them. The CDR3 has 16 residues. The CDR3 here is CASSAARGPISDEQFF. The CDR3, as DNA: TGCGCCAGCAGCGCAGCTCGGGGGCCAATTAGCGATGAGCAGTTCTTC. The full variable domain, with the rest looked up from reference TRBV5-1 and TRBJ2-1, is KAGVTQTPRYLIKTRGQQVTLSCSPISGHRSVSWYQQTPGQGLQFLFEYFSETQRNKGNFPGRFSGRQFSNSRSEMNVSTLELGDSALYLCASSAARGPISDEQFFGPGTRLTVL.

This clonotype was seen a handful of times. J is TRBJ1-1 and V is TRBV27; D call uncertain. Germline V gene data show CDR1 as MNHEY and CDR2 as SMNVEV (reference sequence). The CDR3 runs to 13 residues. The V and J ends lost 3 bases and 6 bases respectively, with 11 bases between them. The CDR3 sequence is CASSFGPHAEAFF. The CDR3, as DNA: TGTGCCAGCAGTTTTGGCCCTCACGCTGAAGCTTTCTTT.

This sequence joins TRBV7-8 and TRBJ2-7; D is perhaps TRBD1 or TRBD2 (5 bases each). V lost 3 bases and J lost 3, with 15 bases in between. The CDR3 consists of 15 residues. Germline V gene lookup returns CDR1 SGHVS and CDR2 FQNEAQ. CDR3 nucleotide sequence: TGTGCCAGCAGCTTCGTTACAGAGGGGTTCTACGAGCAGTACTTC. As protein: CASSFVTEGFYEQYF.

The V and J genes are TRBV7-8 and TRBJ2-4, with no clear D. The ends were cut back, 4 bases at V and 5 bases at J, with 12 bases in the middle. The CDR3 consists of 14 residues. The V gene's germline CDR1 is SGHVS and CDR2 FQNEAQ. In DNA, the CDR3 is TGTGCCAGCAGCTCCAATGTTTTCCAAAACATTCAGTACTTC. It encodes CASSSNVFQNIQYF.

This clonotype was seen only a few times. The V call is TRBV6-5, the J call TRBJ1-2, with a weak D call TRBD1 (5 bases). Trimming left V 3 bases short and J 3 bases short, with 14 bases between. The germline V gene has CDR1 MNHEY and CDR2 SVGAGI. CDR3 length equals 15 residues. The DNA of the CDR3 is TGTGCCAGCAGTTATTTCTTCGGGGGTGACTATGGCTACACCTTC. Its translation is CASSYFFGGDYGYTF.

This clonotype was seen more than once but under ten times. The chain has TRBV12-3 or TRBV12-4 and TRBJ1-1; the match to TRBD1 covers 7 bases. This CDR3 region has 15 residues. V shed 6 bases and J 4 bases; nucleotides not matched to a gene: 11. This CDR3 is CASSGQVVRGTEAFF. The CDR3 bases are TGTGCCAGCAGCGGACAGGTCGTTCGTGGCACTGAAGCTTTCTTT.

The chain carries TRBV12-3 or TRBV12-4 and TRBJ2-1; TRBD2 matches 10 bases. The ends lost 6 bases at V and 7 bases at J; junction bases unmatched: 6. The CDR3 sequence is 14 residues long. The CDR3 spells CASSRTSGANEQFF. The CDR3 region has the DNA TGTGCCAGCAGCCGGACTAGCGGTGCAAATGAGCAGTTCTTC.

V usage is TRBV2 and J usage is TRBJ2-5, with 7 bases that match TRBD1. The CDR3 loop spans 13 amino acids. The junction had 11 bases not matched to a gene; V was cut back by 11 bases and J by 5 bases. CDR1 is SNHLY and CDR2 is FYNNEI in the germline V gene. In DNA, the CDR3 is TGTGCCGGACAGGCATCACTTGGGGAGACCCAGTACTTC. Translating gives CAGQASLGETQYF.

The chain has TRBV12-3 or TRBV12-4 and TRBJ2-5, with 7 positions matching TRBD1. The CDR3 contains 16 residues. After removal of 6 bases from V and 2 bases from J, the junction contained 12 bases not matched to a gene. CDR3 in amino acids: CASSRRTGGHQETQYF. DNA of the CDR3: TGTGCCAGCAGCCGACGGACAGGAGGACATCAAGAGACCCAGTACTTC.

The chain joins TRBV11-2 to TRBJ2-1; 8 bases are a match to TRBD2. V dropped 1 base and J dropped 4; count of bases not matched to a gene: 12. CDR1 and CDR2 from the germline V gene are SGHAT and FQNNGV. This CDR3 contains 18 residues. CDR3 protein: CASSLVLASGGPYNEQFF. The CDR3 nucleotides read TGTGCCAGCAGCTTAGTATTAGCCAGCGGGGGTCCTTACAATGAGCAGTTCTTC. The variable domain in full, completed from reference TRBV11-2 and TRBJ2-1, reads EAGVAQSPRYKIIEKRQSVAFWCNPISGHATLYWYQQILGQGPKLLIQFQNNGVVDDSQLPKDRFSAERLKGVDSTLKIQPAKLEDSAVYLCASSLVLASGGPYNEQFFGPGTRLTVL.

This clonotype was counted only a few times. The chain recombines TRBV18 with TRBJ2-2; D may be TRBD1 (6 bases). The germline gives CDR1 KGHSH, CDR2 LQKENI. This CDR3 is 16 amino acids long. Trimming pared 1 base from V and 1 base from J, leaving 10 bases between. CDR3 residues: CASSPLPGQNTGELFF. As DNA, the CDR3 is TGTGCCAGCTCACCACTACCGGGACAGAACACCGGGGAGCTGTTTTTT.

V and J are TRBV7-2 and TRBJ1-1; possibly TRBD1 for D (6 bases). The ends were cut back, 7 bases at V and 1 base at J, with 10 bases in the middle. Germline CDR1 reads SGHTA; CDR2 reads FQGNSA. The CDR3 is 13 amino acids. The CDR3 DNA reads TGTGCCAGCAAACTACAGGGGAACACTGAAGCTTTCTTT. Residues: CASKLQGNTEAFF.

The chain employs TRBV2 and TRBJ2-1; 11 positions match TRBD2. Germline values: CDR1 SNHLY, CDR2 FYNNEI. This CDR3 comprises 15 residues. V shed 2 bases and J 9 bases; nucleotides not matched to a gene: 6. CDR3 DNA: TGTGCCAGCAGTGAAAGTTTAGCGGGGGGGTTTGAGCAGTTCTTC. As protein: CASSESLAGGFEQFF.

This clonotype was detected only a few times. The V call is TRBV5-5, the J call TRBJ2-1; 9 bases agree with TRBD2. After removal of 3 bases from V and 11 bases from J, the junction contained 15 bases not matched to a gene. The CDR3 loop spans 16 amino acids. Germline V CDR1 and CDR2: SGHKS, YYEKEE (reference sequence). CDR3 nucleotides: TGTGCCAGCAGCTCAAGTGTTTCTAGCGGGGCTCACCAGCAGTTCTTC. Translated, it gives CASSSSVSSGAHQQFF.